The T cell receptor beta chain described here comes from a study of beta chain features in type 1 diabetes. Study context: Summed over all samples, the examined sorted cells came to 90 million to 120 million. Points from the study as a whole: Naive, central memory and regulatory TCRB repertoires appeared more similar among patients than healthy donors. Shortening of TCRB CDR3s, moderate but significant, appeared in all four CD4+ subsets of Type 1 diabetes patients.

About this clone: The antigen is not known.

Isolated RNA was reverse transcribed in full, so expressed TCRB transcripts were sequenced. An average of roughly 4 million reads was obtained for naive, central memory and regulatory T cell samples. The repertoire was sequenced with immunoSEQ multiplex PCR; TCRdb's copy has only in-frame clones and lacks some. The sample has around 650,000 clones; roughly an eighth are singletons. The CDR3 sequence is 13 residues long. The V and J ends lost 1 base and 3 bases respectively, with 5 bases between them. Germline V gives CDR1 MNHNS, CDR2 SASEGT. The V and J genes are TRBV6-1 and TRBJ2-3; D is unclear. The sample consisted of naive CD4+ T cells from blood. This clonotype was obtained from a man aged 25-45 years with type 1 diabetes. This chain's CDR3 is CASSEVRTDTQYF. CDR3 coding DNA: TGTGCCAGCAGTGAAGTTAGGACAGATACGCAGTATTTT.